The clone carrying this T cell receptor beta chain showed up just a few times. CDR1 SGHRS and CDR2 YFSETQ come from the germline V gene. V lost 0 bases to trimming and J lost 6 bases, with 12 bases between them. CDR3 length equals 14 residues. This entry comes from a study of T cell repertoires in aging, cancer and after chemotherapy. Multiplex touch-down PCR with TRB-A/B primers amplified rearranged V-D-J TRB sequences. Each CDR3 protein gets one entry after TCRdb re-called the multiplex PCR reads with MiXCR. The sample yields 7,500 or so distinct CDR3 sequences, 35% to 45% seen once. TCR beta rearrangements were amplified from peripheral blood genomic DNA.

The chain recombines TRBV5-1 with TRBJ1-2; maybe TRBD1 (6 bases). The source of this sequence is a human donor in good health. Specimen: blood. CDR3 in amino acids: CASSLATGYDGYTF. DNA for the CDR3: TGCGCCAGCAGCTTGGCGACAGGATATGATGGCTACACCTTC.